This TCR beta chain was obtained from a study of blood T cells in healthy people across ages. This clonotype was observed at least ten times. The V gene lost 2 bases and the J gene lost 2 bases, with 7 bases spanning the gap. The CDR3 loop spans 14 amino acids. CDR1 SQVTM and CDR2 ANQGSEA come from the germline V gene. It was with a sample-barcoded 5' primer and a J-beta primer mix that a second PCR of about 6 to 12 cycles was run. TCRdb fed the 5' RACE reads into MiXCR, producing one record per CDR3 protein. Of 1.5 million to 2 million distinct CDR3 sequences in the sample, 25% to 30% were seen once.

The sample taken for sequencing was blood. The chain joins TRBV29-1 to TRBJ2-6; TRBD1 is a possible D gene (5 bases). The source of this sequence is a woman aged 25 to 39 in good health. CDR3 residues: CSVEKGPGANVLTF. The CDR3 coding sequence is TGCAGCGTTGAAAAGGGGCCTGGGGCCAACGTCCTGACTTTC.